The 6 T cell receptor beta chains presented below share a single source sample, sequenced in a study of persistence of HIV-infected CD4 T cells. These receptors lack a known antigen. The immunoSEQ assay was version 4, run in survey mode. Some clones are missing from TCRdb's copy, which holds only in-frame ones; the method was immunoSEQ multiplex PCR. The table includes around 42,000 clones, about 84% detected once. Cells were stimulated with overlapping HIV-1 Gag 15-mer peptides. Memory cells lacking CD40L and CD69 with high CD45RO were sorted. This specimen consisted of CD4+ T cells sorted from PBMCs after roughly 18-hour stimulation, obtained from a patient who received antiretroviral therapy. All receptors derive from an adult man with HIV who was CMV-seropositive.

The chain joins TRBV25-1 to TRBJ1-1; D not certain. Germline V lookup: CDR1 MGHDK, CDR2 SYGVNS. This CDR3 has 11 residues. The V end lost 4 bases, the J end lost 5 bases, and 5 bases lay between the germline ends. CDR3 nucleotide sequence: TGTGCCAGCAGTGGGCCGACTGAAGCTTTCTTT. Its translation: CASSGPTEAFF.

This chain connects TRBV2 to TRBJ2-1; 7 bases are shared with TRBD2. Germline loops: CDR1 SNHLY, CDR2 FYNNEI. V was clipped by 2 bases and J by 2 bases; unmatched bases: 3. This CDR3 is built from 15 residues. The CDR3 region has the DNA TGTGCCAGCAGTGAAAAGCGGGGCGCCTACAATGAGCAGTTCTTC. As protein: CASSEKRGAYNEQFF.

This clone showed up just once. J is TRBJ2-1 and V is TRBV3-1 (or the pseudogene TRBV3-2); no reliable D call. Germline V gene lookup returns CDR1 LGHDT and CDR2 YNNKEL (reference sequence). The V end was cut by 2 bases, the J end by 0 bases, with 11 bases between. This CDR3 is built from 16 residues. This CDR3 is CASSQNSLRSYNEQFF. The CDR3, as DNA: TGTGCCAGCAGCCAAAACTCCCTTCGCTCCTACAATGAGCAGTTCTTC.

This clone showed up just once. V usage is TRBV5-1 and J usage is TRBJ2-1; 11 bases match TRBD1. The junction had 8 bases not matched to a gene; V was cut back by 2 bases and J by 7 bases. The CDR3 length is 16 residues. The germline V gene has CDR1 SGHRS and CDR2 YFSETQ. The CDR3 nucleotides read TGCGCCAGCAGCTTTTTTGGGACAGGGGGATTGAATGAGCAGTTCTTC. It translates to CASSFFGTGGLNEQFF.

This chain joins TRBV5-1 and TRBJ2-2; possible D gene TRBD1, 6 bases. In germline, CDR1 is SGHRS, CDR2 YFSETQ. The CDR3 length is 16 residues. Trimming took off 0 bases at V and 2 bases at J, with 11 bases between the two ends. CDR3 bases: TGCGCCAGCAGCTTGGCCCGCAGGGGCAACACCGGGGAGCTGTTTTTT. Translated, it gives CASSLARRGNTGELFF.

This clone showed up just once. The chain carries TRBV4-1 and TRBJ2-3, with TRBD2 matching 9 bases. The CDR3 has 16 residues. With V trimmed by 1 base and J by 4 bases, 6 bases remained unmatched. CDR1 and CDR2 (germline): MGHRA, YSYEKL. The CDR3 bases are TGCGCCAGCAGCCAAGTGGAAGCGGGAGGTTCAGATACGCAGTATTTT. Protein sequence: CASSQVEAGGSDTQYF.